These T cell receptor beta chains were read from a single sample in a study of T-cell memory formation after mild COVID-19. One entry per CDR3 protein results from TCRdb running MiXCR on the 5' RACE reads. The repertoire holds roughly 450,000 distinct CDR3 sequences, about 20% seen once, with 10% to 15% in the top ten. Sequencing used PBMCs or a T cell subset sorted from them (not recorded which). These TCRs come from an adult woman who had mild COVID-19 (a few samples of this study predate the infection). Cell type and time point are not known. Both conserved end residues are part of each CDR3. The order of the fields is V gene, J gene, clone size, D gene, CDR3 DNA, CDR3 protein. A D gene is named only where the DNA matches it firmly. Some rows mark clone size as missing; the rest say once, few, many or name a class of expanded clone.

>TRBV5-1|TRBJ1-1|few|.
TGCGCCAGCACGGGGTCAGGGGCTACCACTGAAGCTTTCTTT
CASTGSGATTEAFF
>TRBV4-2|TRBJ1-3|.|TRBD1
TGTGCCAGCAGCCACCGGGACAGCCCCTCTGGAAACACCATATATTTT
CASSHRDSPSGNTIYF
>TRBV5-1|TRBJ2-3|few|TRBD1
TGCGCCAGCAGCTTGGAGGGACAGACAGATACGCAGTATTTT
CASSLEGQTDTQYF
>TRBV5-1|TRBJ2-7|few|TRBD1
TGCGCCAGCCAACCGGGGACAGGGGCCTACGAGCAGTACTTC
CASQPGTGAYEQYF
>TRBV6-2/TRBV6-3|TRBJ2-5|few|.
TGTGCCAGCAGTGTACCCGAAGGCGGCCAAGAGACCCAGTACTTC
CASSVPEGGQETQYF
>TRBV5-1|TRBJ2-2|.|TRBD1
TGCGCCAGCAAATCTCCGGGACAGGGGTCCGGGGAGCTGTTTTTT
CASKSPGQGSGELFF
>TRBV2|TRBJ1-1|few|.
TGTGCCAGCAAATTCGAACAGTTCGAGGGCACTGAAGCTTTCTTT
CASKFEQFEGTEAFF
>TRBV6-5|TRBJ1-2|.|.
TGTGCCAGCAGCTCGGGGGCGGGGGCAGGTGGCTACACCTTC
CASSSGAGAGGYTF
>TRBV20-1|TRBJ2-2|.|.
TGCAGTGCTAGAAAGGGACCGGCGGACACCGGGGAGCTGTTTTTT
CSARKGPADTGELFF
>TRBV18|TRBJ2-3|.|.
TGTGCCAGCTCACCGGCGGGTAGAGATACGCAGTATTTT
CASSPAGRDTQYF
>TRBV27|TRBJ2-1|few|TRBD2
TGTGCCAGCAGTTTAGCGGGAGCGAACCACAATGAGCAGTTCTTC
CASSLAGANHNEQFF
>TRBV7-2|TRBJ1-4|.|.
TGTGCCAGCAGCTCGGTGGGGCCCGTTAGGAGAAAACTGTTTTTT
CASSSVGPVRRKLFF
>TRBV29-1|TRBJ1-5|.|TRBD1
TGCAGCGTTGCAGGGGGCGCGGATCAGCCCCAGCATTTT
CSVAGGADQPQHF
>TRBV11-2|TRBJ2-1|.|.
TGTGCCAGCAGCTTAGACGGTTGGGCGGGGTGGGCCTACAATGAGCAGTTCTTC
CASSLDGWAGWAYNEQFF
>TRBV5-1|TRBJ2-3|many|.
TGCGCCAGCAGCAAGTCGGTAGCGGCCCGCACAGATACGCAGTATTTT
CASSKSVAARTDTQYF
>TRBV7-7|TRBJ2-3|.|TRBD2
TGTGCTAGCAGCTTCCACCCCTCAGTAGCGGGAAACACAGATACGCAGTATTTT
CASSFHPSVAGNTDTQYF
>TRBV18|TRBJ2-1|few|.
TGTGCCAGCTCACCACCGAATTCGGTAGTCCGCCTCTCCTACAATGAGCAGTTCTTC
CASSPPNSVVRLSYNEQFF
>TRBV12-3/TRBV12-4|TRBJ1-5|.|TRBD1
TGTGCCAGCTTCCTGACAGGGGGCAATCAGCCCCAGCATTTT
CASFLTGGNQPQHF
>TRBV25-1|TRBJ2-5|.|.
TGTGCCAGCAGTGCGAACCCCGGGACTGGAGAGACCCAGTACTTC
CASSANPGTGETQYF
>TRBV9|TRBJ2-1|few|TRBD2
TGTGCCAGCAGCGTCGGGACTAGCGCCTACAATGAGCAGTTCTTC
CASSVGTSAYNEQFF
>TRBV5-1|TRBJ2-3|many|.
TGCGCCACAAAAGGCGGTTCCGGGGGAGATACGCAGTATTTT
CATKGGSGGDTQYF
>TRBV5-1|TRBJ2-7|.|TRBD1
TGCGCCAGCAGCCGGGACAGGGGGCGCGGGGCCTACGAGCAGTACTTC
CASSRDRGRGAYEQYF
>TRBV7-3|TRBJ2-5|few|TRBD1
TGTGCCAGCAGCCCGACAGGGGAAAGAGAGACCCAGTACTTC
CASSPTGERETQYF
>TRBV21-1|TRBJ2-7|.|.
TGTGCCAGCAGCAAATCTCTGCGGGACAGGGTCCCCCGGTGCCCCTCCTACGAGCAGTACTTC
CASSKSLRDRVPRCPSYEQYF
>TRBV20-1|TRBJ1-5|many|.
TGCAGTGCTAGGGAGCGGGGGATCTATAGCAATCAGCCCCAGCATTTT
CSARERGIYSNQPQHF
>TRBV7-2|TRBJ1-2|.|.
TGTGCCAGCAGCCCCGGATGGGGACCCAACTATGGCTACACCTTC
CASSPGWGPNYGYTF
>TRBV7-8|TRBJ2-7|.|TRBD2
TGTGCCAGCAGCCGGGGGAGGGAGTCTCTACGTAACGAGCAGTACTTC
CASSRGRESLRNEQYF
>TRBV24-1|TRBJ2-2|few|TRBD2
TGTGCCACCAGGGGACTAGGACCGACCGGGGAGCTGTTTTTT
CATRGLGPTGELFF
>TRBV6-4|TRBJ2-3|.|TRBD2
TGTGCCAGCGCAAAGACTAGCGGGACAAGCACAGATACGCAGTATTTT
CASAKTSGTSTDTQYF
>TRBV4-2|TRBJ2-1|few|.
TGTGCCAGCAGCCAAGATTTGGGCTTCTCCTACAATGAGCAGTTCTTC
CASSQDLGFSYNEQFF
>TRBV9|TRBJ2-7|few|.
TGTGCCAGCAGCGTAACCCAGGGGACCACCTACGAGCAGTACTTC
CASSVTQGTTYEQYF
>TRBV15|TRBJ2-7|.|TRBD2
TGTGCCACCGGGGTAGCGGGAGTGCCCTACGAGCAGTACTTC
CATGVAGVPYEQYF
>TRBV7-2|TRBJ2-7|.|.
TGTGCCAGCAGCTTAGCACCGGACTACTCAACCTACGAGCAGTACTTC
CASSLAPDYSTYEQYF
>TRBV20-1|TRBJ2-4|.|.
TGCAGTGCTAGAGATACGACAGGACTGGGAAAAAACATTCAGTACTTC
CSARDTTGLGKNIQYF
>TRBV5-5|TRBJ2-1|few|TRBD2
TGTGCCAGCAGCCCACTCGGGGGGGGGGCTGAGCAGTTCTTC
CASSPLGGGAEQFF
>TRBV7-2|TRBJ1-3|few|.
TGTGCCAGCAGACTCGGGGTCGGCTCTGGAAACACCATATATTTT
CASRLGVGSGNTIYF
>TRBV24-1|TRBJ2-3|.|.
TGTGCCACCAGTGTTCCTGCGGGGACCACGCAGTATTTT
CATSVPAGTTQYF
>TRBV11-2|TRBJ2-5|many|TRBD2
TGTGCCAGCAGCTTAGATCTCGCTAGCGGGATATCGGAGACCCAGTACTTC
CASSLDLASGISETQYF
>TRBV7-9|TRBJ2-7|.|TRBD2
TGTGCCAGCAGCTTGAGTCTAGCGGACGCCTACGAGCAGTACTTC
CASSLSLADAYEQYF
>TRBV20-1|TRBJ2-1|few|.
TGCAGTGCCAACCCCAGGGTGAGCTCCTACAATGAGCAGTTCTTC
CSANPRVSSYNEQFF
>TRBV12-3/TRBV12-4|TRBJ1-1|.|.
TGTGCCAGCAGCCCCGGTAGAGGGGGGGACACTGAAGCTTTCTTT
CASSPGRGGDTEAFF
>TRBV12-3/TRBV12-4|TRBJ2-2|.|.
TGTGCCAGCAGTTTCCTAAGTATTGCTGGCGCGAACACCGGGGAGCTGTTTTTT
CASSFLSIAGANTGELFF
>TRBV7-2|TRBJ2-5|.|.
TGTGCCAGCAGCTTAGCGACGGACCATCTAATTCCCCAAGAGACCCAGTACTTC
CASSLATDHLIPQETQYF
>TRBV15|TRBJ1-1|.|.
TGTGCCACCAGGGAGGTCTCCGTGGAAACTGAAGCTTTCTTT
CATREVSVETEAFF
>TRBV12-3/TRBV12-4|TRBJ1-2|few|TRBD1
TGTGCCAGCAGTTTAGGGACAGGGGATGGCTACACCTTC
CASSLGTGDGYTF
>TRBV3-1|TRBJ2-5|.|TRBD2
TGTGCCAGCAGCCAAGGAGCCTTAGCGGGGGGGATCTTGACCCAGTACTTC
CASSQGALAGGILTQYF